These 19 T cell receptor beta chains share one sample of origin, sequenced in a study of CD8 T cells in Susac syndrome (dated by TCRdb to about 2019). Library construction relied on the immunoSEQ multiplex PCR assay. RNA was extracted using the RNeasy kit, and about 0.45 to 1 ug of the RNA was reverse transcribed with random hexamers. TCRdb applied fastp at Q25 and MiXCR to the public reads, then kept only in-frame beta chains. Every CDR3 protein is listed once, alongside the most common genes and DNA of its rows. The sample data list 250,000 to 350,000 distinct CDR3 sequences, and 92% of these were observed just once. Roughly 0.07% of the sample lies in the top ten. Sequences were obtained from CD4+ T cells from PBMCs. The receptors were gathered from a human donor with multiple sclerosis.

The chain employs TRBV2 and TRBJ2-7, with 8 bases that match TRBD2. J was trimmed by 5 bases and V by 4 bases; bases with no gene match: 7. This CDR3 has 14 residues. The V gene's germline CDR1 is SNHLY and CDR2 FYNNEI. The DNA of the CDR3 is TGTGCCAGCAGTGGCCGGGAGGGCCGGGACGAGCAGTACTTC. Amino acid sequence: CASSGREGRDEQYF.

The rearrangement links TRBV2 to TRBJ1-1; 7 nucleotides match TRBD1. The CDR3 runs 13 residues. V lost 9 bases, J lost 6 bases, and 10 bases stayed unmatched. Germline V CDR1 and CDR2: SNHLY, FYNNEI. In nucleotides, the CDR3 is TGTGCCAGTCTCCTACAGGGGCCAGCTGAAGCTTTCTTT. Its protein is CASLLQGPAEAFF.

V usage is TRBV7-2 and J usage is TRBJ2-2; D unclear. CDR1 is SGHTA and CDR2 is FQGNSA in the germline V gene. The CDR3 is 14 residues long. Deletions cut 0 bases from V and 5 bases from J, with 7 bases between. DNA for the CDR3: TGTGCCAGCAGCTTAGCGTACGGGACCGGGGAGCTGTTTTTT. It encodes CASSLAYGTGELFF.

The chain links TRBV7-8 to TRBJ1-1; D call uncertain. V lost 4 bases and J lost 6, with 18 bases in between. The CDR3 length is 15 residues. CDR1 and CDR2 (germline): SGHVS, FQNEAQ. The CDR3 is CASSSGESGIAEAFF. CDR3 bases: TGTGCCAGCAGCTCGGGAGAATCGGGCATTGCTGAAGCTTTCTTT.

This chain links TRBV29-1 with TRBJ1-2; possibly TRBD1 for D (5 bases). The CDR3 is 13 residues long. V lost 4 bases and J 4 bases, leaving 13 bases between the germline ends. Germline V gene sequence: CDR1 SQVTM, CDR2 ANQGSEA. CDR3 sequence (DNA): TGCAGCGTTGGGAGGGGAGCGGGCTATGGCTACACCTTC. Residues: CSVGRGAGYGYTF.

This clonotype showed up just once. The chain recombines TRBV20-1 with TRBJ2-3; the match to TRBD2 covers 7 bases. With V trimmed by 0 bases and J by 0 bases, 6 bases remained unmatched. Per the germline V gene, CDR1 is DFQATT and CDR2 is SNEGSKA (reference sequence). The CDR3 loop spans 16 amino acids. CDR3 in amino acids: CSARDRGRGSTDTQYF. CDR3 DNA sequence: TGCAGTGCTAGAGATCGGGGGAGGGGTAGCACAGATACGCAGTATTTT.

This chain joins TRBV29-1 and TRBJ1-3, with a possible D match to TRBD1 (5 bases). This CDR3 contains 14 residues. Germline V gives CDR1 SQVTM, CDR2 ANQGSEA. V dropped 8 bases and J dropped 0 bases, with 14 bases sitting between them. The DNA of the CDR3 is TGCAGCTGTTTCGGGGGGGGCTCTGGAAACACCATATATTTT. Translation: CSCFGGGSGNTIYF.

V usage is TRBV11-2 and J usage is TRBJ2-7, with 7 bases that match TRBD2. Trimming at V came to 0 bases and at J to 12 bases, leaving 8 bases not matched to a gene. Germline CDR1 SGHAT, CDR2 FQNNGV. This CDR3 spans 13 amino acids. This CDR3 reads CASSLDRDAGVYF. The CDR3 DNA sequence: TGTGCCAGCAGCTTAGATCGGGACGCGGGAGTGTACTTC.

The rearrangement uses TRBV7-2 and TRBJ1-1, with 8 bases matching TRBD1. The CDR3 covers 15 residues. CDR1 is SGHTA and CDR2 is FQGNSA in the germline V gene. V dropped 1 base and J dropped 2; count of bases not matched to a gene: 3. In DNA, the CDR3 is TGTGCCAGCAGCTTAGATGGACAGGGCAACACTGAAGCTTTCTTT. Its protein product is CASSLDGQGNTEAFF.

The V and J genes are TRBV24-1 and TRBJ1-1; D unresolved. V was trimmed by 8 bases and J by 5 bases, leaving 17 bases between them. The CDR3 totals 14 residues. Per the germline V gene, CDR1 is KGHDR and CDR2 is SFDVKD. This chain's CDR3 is CATMAGPGRTEAFF. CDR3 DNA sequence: TGTGCCACCATGGCAGGCCCCGGACGGACTGAAGCTTTCTTT.

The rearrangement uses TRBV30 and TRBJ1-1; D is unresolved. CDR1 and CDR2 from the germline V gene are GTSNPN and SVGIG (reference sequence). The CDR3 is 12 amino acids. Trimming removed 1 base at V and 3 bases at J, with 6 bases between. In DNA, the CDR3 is TGTGCCTGGAGTGATTCTGACACTGAAGCTTTCTTT. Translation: CAWSDSDTEAFF.

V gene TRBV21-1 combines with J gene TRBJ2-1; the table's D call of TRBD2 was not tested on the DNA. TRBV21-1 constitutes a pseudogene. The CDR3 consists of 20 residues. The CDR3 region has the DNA TGTGCCAGCAGCCCCCAAATGACCCCACGGACTAGCGGCTCCTACAATGAGCAGTTCTTC. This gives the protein CASSPQMTPRTSGSYNEQFF.

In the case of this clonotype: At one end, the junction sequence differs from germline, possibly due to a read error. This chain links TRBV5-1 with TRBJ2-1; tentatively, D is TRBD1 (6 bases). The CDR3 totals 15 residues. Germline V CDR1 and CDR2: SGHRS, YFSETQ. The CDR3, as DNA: TGTGCCAGCAGCTTGCAGGGGAGCTCCTACAATGAGCAGTTCTTC. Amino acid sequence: CASSLQGSSYNEQFF.

The CDR3 sequence is CASSLSPGPYEQYF. The CDR3 DNA sequence: TGTGCCAGCAGCTTATCCCCGGGTCCCTACGAGCAGTACTTC. V gene TRBV7-2 combines with J gene TRBJ2-7; D is uncertain. The V and J ends lost 2 bases and 2 bases respectively, with 10 bases between them. In germline, CDR1 is SGHTA, CDR2 FQGNSA. CDR3 length: 14 residues.

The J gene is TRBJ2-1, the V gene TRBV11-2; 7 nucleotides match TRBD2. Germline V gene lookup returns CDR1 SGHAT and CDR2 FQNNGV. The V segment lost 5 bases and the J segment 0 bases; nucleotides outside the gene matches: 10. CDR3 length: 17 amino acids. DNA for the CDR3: TGTGCCAGCAGCCGTACGGGGGGAGGGAGCTCCTACAATGAGCAGTTCTTC. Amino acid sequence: CASSRTGGGSSYNEQFF. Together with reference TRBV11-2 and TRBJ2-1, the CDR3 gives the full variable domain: EAGVAQSPRYKIIEKRQSVAFWCNPISGHATLYWYQQILGQGPKLLIQFQNNGVVDDSQLPKDRFSAERLKGVDSTLKIQPAKLEDSAVYLCASSRTGGGSSYNEQFFGPGTRLTVL.

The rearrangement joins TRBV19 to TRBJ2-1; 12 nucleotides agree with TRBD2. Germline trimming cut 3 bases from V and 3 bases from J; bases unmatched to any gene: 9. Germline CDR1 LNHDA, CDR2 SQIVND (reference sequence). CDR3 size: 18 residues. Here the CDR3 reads CASSIVVLAGGNYNEQFF. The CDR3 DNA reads TGTGCCAGTAGTATTGTAGTACTAGCGGGAGGCAACTACAATGAGCAGTTCTTC.

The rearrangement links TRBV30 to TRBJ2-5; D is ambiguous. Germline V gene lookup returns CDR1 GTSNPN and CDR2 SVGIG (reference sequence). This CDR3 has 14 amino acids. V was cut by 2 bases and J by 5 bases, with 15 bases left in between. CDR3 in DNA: TGTGCCTGGAGTCGTACAGCCCTGGGGGAGACCCAGTACTTC. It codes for CAWSRTALGETQYF.

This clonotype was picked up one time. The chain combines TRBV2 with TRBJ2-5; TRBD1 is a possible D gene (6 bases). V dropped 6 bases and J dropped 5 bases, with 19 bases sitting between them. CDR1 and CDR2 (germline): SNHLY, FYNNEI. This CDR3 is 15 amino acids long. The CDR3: CASRRQLGAVETQYF. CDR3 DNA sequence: TGTGCCAGCAGACGCCAACTGGGGGCGGTGGAGACCCAGTACTTC.

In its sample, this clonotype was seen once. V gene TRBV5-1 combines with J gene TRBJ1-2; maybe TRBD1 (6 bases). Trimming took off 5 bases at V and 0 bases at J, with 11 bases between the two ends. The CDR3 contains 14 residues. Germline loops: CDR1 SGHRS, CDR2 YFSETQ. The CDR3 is CASREGTTNYGYTF. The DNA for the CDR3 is TGCGCCAGCAGAGAGGGGACAACTAACTATGGCTACACCTTC. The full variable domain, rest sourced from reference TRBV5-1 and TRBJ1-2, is KAGVTQTPRYLIKTRGQQVTLSCSPISGHRSVSWYQQTPGQGLQFLFEYFSETQRNKGNFPGRFSGRQFSNSRSEMNVSTLELGDSALYLCASREGTTNYGYTFGSGTRLTVV.